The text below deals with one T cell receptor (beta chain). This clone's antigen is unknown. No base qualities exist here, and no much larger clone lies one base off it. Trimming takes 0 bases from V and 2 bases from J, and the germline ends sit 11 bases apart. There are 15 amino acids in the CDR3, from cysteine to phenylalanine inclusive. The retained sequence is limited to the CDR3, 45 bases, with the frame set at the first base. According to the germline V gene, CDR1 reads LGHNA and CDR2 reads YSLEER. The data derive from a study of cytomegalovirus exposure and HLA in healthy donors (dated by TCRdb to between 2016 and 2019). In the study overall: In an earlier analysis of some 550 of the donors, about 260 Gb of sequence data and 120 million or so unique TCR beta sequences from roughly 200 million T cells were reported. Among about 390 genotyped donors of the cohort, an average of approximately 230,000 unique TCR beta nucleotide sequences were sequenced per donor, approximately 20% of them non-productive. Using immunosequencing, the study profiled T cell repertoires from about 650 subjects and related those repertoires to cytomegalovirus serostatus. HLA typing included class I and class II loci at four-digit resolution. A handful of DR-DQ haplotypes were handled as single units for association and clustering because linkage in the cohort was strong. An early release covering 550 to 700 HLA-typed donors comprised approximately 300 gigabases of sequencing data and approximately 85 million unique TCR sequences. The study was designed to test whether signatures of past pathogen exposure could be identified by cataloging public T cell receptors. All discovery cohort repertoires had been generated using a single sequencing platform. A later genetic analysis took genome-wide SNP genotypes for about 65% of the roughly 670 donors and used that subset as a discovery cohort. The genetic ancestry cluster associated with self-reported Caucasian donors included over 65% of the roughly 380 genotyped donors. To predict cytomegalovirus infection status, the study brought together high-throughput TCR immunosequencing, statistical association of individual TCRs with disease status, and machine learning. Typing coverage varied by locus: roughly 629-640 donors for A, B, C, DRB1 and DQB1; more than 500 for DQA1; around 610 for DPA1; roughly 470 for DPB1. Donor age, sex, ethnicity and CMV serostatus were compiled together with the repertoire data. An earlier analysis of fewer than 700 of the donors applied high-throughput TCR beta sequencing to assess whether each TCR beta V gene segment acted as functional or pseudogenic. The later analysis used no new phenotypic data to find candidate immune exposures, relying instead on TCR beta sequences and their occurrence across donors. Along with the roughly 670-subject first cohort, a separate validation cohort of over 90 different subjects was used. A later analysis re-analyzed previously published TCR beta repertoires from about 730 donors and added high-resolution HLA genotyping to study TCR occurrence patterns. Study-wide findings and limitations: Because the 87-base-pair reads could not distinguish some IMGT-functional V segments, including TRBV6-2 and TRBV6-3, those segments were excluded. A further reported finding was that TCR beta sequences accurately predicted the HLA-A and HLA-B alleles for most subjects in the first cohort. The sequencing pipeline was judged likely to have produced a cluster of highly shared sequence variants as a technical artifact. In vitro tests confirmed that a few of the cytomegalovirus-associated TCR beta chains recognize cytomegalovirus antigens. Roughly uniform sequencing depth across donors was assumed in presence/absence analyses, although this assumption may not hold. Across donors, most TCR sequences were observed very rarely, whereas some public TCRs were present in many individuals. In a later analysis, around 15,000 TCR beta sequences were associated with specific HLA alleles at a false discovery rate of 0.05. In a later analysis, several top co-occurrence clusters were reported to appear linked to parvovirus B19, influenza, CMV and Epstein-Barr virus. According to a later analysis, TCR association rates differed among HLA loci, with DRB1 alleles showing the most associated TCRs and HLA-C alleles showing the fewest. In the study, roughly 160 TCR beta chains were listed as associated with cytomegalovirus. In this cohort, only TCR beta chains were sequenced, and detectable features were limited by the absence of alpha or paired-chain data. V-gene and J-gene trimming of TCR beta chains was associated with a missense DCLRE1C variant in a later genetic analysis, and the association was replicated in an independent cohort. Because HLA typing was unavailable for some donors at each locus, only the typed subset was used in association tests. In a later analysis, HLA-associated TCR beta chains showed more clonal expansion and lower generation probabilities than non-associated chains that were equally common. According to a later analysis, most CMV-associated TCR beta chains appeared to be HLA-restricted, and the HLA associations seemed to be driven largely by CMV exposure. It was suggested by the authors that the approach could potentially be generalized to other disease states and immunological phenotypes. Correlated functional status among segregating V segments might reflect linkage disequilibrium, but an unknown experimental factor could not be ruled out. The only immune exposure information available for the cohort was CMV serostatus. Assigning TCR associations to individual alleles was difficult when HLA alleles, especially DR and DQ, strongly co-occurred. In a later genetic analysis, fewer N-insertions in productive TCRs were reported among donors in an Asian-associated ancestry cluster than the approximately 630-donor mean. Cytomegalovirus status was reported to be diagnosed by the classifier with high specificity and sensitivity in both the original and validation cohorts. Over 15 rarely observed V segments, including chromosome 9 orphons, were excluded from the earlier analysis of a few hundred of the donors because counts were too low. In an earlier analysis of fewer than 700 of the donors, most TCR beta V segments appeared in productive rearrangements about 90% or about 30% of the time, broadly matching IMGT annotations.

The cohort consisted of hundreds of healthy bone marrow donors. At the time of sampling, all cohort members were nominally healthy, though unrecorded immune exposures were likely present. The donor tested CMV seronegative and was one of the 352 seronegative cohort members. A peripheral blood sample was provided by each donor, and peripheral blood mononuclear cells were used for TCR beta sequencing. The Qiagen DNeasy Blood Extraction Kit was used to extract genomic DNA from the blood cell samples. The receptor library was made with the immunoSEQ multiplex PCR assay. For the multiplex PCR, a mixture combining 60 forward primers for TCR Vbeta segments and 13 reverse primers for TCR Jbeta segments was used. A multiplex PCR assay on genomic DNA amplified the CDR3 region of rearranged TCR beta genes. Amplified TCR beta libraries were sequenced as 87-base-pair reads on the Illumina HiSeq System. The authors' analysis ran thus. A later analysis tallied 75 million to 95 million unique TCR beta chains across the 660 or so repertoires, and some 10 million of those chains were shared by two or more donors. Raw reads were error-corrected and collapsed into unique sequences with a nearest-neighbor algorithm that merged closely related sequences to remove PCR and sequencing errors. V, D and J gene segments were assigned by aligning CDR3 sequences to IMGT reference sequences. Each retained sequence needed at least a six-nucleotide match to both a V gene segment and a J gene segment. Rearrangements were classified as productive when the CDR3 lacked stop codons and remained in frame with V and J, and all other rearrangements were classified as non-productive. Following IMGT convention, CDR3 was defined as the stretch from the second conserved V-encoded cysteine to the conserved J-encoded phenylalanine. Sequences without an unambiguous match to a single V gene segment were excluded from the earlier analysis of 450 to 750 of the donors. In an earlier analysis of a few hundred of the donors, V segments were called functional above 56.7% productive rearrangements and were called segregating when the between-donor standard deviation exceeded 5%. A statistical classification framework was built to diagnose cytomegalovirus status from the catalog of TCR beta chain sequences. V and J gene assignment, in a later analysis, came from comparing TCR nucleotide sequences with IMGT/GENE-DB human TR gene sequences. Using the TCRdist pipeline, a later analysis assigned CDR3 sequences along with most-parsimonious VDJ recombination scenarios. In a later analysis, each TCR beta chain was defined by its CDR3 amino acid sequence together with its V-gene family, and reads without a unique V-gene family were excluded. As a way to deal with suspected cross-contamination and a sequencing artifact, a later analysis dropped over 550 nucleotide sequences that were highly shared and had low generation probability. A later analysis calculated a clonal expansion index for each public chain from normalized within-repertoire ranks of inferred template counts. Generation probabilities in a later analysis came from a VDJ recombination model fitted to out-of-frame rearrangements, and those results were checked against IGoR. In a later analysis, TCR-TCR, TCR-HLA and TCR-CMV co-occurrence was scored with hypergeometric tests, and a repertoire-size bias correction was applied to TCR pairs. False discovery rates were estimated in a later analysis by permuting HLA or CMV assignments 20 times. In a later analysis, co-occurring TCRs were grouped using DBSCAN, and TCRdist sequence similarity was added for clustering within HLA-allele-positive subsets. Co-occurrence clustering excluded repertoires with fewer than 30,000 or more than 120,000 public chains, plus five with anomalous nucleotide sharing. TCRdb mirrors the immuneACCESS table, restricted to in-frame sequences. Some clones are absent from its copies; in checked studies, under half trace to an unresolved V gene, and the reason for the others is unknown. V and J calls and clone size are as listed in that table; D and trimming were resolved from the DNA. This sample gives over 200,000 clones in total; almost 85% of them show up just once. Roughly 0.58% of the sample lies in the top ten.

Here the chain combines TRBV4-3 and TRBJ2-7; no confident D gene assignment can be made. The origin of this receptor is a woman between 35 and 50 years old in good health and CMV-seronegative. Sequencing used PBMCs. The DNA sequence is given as TGCGCCAGCAGCCAAGATCACCACGGTACCTACGAGCAGTACTTC. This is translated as CASSQDHHGTYEQYF.